This T cell receptor (beta chain) came from a study of identical twins. Study results and caveats: Some out-of-frame alpha sequences were shared by twins, and these showed excess low generation probability.

This clonotype was observed a handful of times. Its specificity is unknown. Trimming removed 5 bases from V and 6 bases from J, with 22 bases in between. Germline loops: CDR1 SSHAT, CDR2 FNYEAQ (reference sequence). This CDR3 comprises 16 residues. TCRdb recomputed calls from the 5' RACE reads with MiXCR, one row per CDR3 protein. The data hold 500,000 to 650,000 distinct CDR3 sequences, with around 7.5% observed a single time. These same records also appear under a second study, on yellow fever vaccine responses in identical twins.

The TCR sequence derives from a young woman in good health. The gene calls are TRBV7-7 and TRBJ2-5; D might be TRBD1 (6 bases). The sample consisted of PBMCs. Here the CDR3 reads CASSIRVGASWKTQYF. DNA for the CDR3: TGTGCCAGCAGCATTCGGGTGGGGGCGAGTTGGAAGACCCAGTACTTC. The whole variable domain, filled in from reference TRBV7-7 and TRBJ2-5, reads GAGVSQSPRYKVTKRGQDVTLRCDPISSHATLYWYQQALGQGPEFLTYFNYEAQPDKSGLPSDRFSAERPEGSISTLTIQRTEQRDSAMYRCASSIRVGASWKTQYFGPGTRLLVL.